The clone carrying this TCR beta chain was detected many times. As yet, its antigen is unknown. The genes are named according to mouse. The read halts 4 residues ahead of the CDR3 end, with the missing end drawn from the germline J gene. The germline CDR1 and CDR2 sequences are NSQYPW and LRSPGD (reference sequence). The V end lost 2 bases, the J end lost 3 bases, and 6 bases lay between the germline ends. The CDR3 runs to 13 residues. In each case, RNA was isolated and then reverse transcribed into cDNA as the sequencing template. Measured with immunoSEQ multiplex PCR; TCRdb has only the in-frame clones, and not every one. The sample yields about 120,000 clones, without any singletons. This sample was included in a study of CD8+ T cells in alopecia areata. Study overall: C3H/HeJ donors with spontaneous alopecia, roughly 6-12 months old, supplied skin grafts to approximately 7-11-week-old female C3H/HeJ mice. Points from the study as a whole: Relative to normal scalp, lesional scalp, especially alopecia totalis/universalis, showed higher clonality. Tissue-resident alphabeta T cells belonging to normal skin likewise get sequenced within scalp specimens. Possibly as an HLA-related effect, TCR sharing across patients appeared less clear than in mice.

The chain joins TRBV1 to TRBJ2-5; D remains unclear. The sequencing sample was made of lesional skin. This TCR was sampled from a C3H/HeJ mouse with alopecia areata. The mice in this strain carry MHC haplotype H2-k. CDR3 sequence: CTCSAIKQDTQYF. CDR3 DNA (partial): TGCACCTGCAGTGCAATCAAACAAGAC.